Listed here are 14 T cell receptor beta chains from one sample, sequenced in a study of T-cell memory formation after mild COVID-19. Each CDR3 protein is one row after TCRdb ran MiXCR on the 5' RACE reads. The sample carries 130,000 to 150,000 distinct CDR3 sequences, 15% to 20% recorded once. Sequenced: PBMCs or a T cell subset sorted from them (not recorded which). Every receptor here comes from an adult woman who had mild COVID-19 (a few samples of this study predate the infection). Cell type and time point are not known.

This clonotype was observed at least ten times. The V call is TRBV12-3 or TRBV12-4, the J call TRBJ2-7; D is uncertain. CDR3 length: 11 residues. V dropped 6 bases and J dropped 3 bases, with 6 bases sitting between them. The CDR3 region has the DNA TGTGCCAGCAGCCGCGACTACGAGCAGTACTTC. Translated, it gives CASSRDYEQYF.

The rearrangement joins TRBV30 to TRBJ2-7; TRBD1 or TRBD2 may be the D gene (6 bases each). Trimming removed 5 bases at V and 4 bases at J, with 18 bases between. This CDR3 region has 14 residues. Germline lookup yields CDR1 GTSNPN and CDR2 SVGIG (reference sequence). DNA of the CDR3: TGTGCCTGGGCTGGAGGGGGTCTTCTTTACGAGCAGTACTTC. Translating gives CAWAGGGLLYEQYF.

This clonotype came up a few times. The chain uses TRBV5-1 and TRBJ2-7; possible D gene TRBD1, 6 bases. The CDR3 sequence is 14 residues long. CDR1 and CDR2 (germline): SGHRS, YFSETQ. The ends were cut back, 0 bases at V and 2 bases at J, with 9 bases in the middle. CDR3 protein: CASSLGQVTYEQYF. CDR3 nucleotides: TGCGCCAGCAGCTTGGGACAGGTAACCTACGAGCAGTACTTC.

J is TRBJ2-3 and V is TRBV4-1; D is undetermined. CDR1 is MGHRA, CDR2 YSYEKL, per germline. This CDR3 comprises 14 residues. Deletions cut 5 bases from V and 3 bases from J, with 12 bases between. CDR3 protein: CASSVSGWTDTQYF. CDR3 nucleotides: TGCGCCAGCAGCGTGTCCGGGTGGACAGATACGCAGTATTTT.

This clonotype was counted only a few times. The genes are TRBV5-4 and TRBJ2-4; a possible D gene is TRBD2 (6 bases). The V gene lost 4 bases and the J gene lost 3 bases, with 20 bases spanning the gap. The CDR3 loop spans 17 amino acids. The germline V gene encodes CDR1 SGHNT and CDR2 YYREEE (reference sequence). CDR3: CASSGDPRKEGKNIQYF. In DNA, the CDR3 is TGTGCCAGCAGCGGGGACCCAAGGAAGGAGGGCAAAAACATTCAGTACTTC.

This clonotype has more than one count but fewer than ten. The V and J genes are TRBV6-5 and TRBJ2-2, with 7 nucleotides matching TRBD2. After removal of 6 bases from V and 7 bases from J, the junction contained 14 bases not matched to a gene. Germline V gene lookup returns CDR1 MNHEY and CDR2 SVGAGI. CDR3 length: 16 residues. The DNA of the CDR3 is TGTGCCAGCAGCCCCCCCGGGAGGACGGGTCGCGGGGAGCTGTTTTTT. Translating gives CASSPPGRTGRGELFF.

The gene calls are TRBV6-1 and TRBJ1-2; TRBD1 is a possible D gene (5 bases). V lost 1 base to trimming and J lost 5 bases, with 14 bases between them. This CDR3 spans 15 amino acids. Germline V lookup: CDR1 MNHNS, CDR2 SASEGT. CDR3 residues: CASSEGHGQGYGYTF. CDR3 coding DNA: TGTGCCAGCAGTGAAGGTCATGGGCAGGGATATGGCTACACCTTC.

This clonotype occurred a few times. The rearrangement links TRBV5-1 to TRBJ2-1; 10 nucleotides align to TRBD2. The V and J ends lost 0 bases and 5 bases, in that order; junction bases with no gene match: 8. The CDR3 consists of 17 residues. CDR1 is SGHRS and CDR2 is YFSETQ in the germline V gene. DNA for the CDR3: TGCGCCAGCAGCTTGGCCCTCACTAGCGGGACTAACAATGAGCAGTTCTTC. Translating gives CASSLALTSGTNNEQFF.

This clonotype occurred many times. This chain connects TRBV7-3 to TRBJ2-1; 7 positions match TRBD2. With 5 bases clipped from V and 1 base from J, the junction kept 11 bases outside the gene matches. Germline assignment: CDR1 SGHTA and CDR2 FQGTGA. The CDR3 is made up of 17 amino acids. CDR3 sequence reads: CASSPLNSGSSYNEQFF. CDR3 DNA: TGTGCCAGCAGCCCGTTAAATAGCGGGTCGTCCTACAATGAGCAGTTCTTC.

At least ten counts were recorded for this clonotype. The chain is built from TRBV18 and TRBJ2-3; D is undetermined. V shed 2 bases and J shed 3 bases, with 9 bases lying between them. The CDR3 has 14 amino acids. Germline lookup yields CDR1 KGHSH and CDR2 LQKENI. CDR3 residues: CASSPNGPTDTQYF. DNA for the CDR3: TGTGCCAGCTCACCAAATGGTCCTACAGATACGCAGTATTTT.

Many counts were recorded for this clonotype. This chain uses TRBV9 with TRBJ2-7, with D possibly TRBD2 on 6 matching bases. V lost 3 bases and J 7 bases, leaving 8 bases between the germline ends. CDR3 length: 11 amino acids. Germline V gene sequence: CDR1 SGDLS, CDR2 YYNGEE. CDR3 loop: CASSAGGEQYF. The CDR3 DNA follows: TGTGCCAGCAGCGCCGGGGGTGAGCAGTACTTC. Full variable domain (missing parts from reference TRBV9 and TRBJ2-7): DSGVTQTPKHLITATGQRVTLRCSPRSGDLSVYWYQQSLDQGLQFLIQYYNGEERAKGNILERFSAQQFPDLHSELNLSSLELGDSALYFCASSAGGEQYFGPGTRLTVT.

As to this clonotype: This may be a read error, as it is one base from a much larger clone. The V and J genes are TRBV15 and TRBJ2-3; 12 bases are a match to TRBD1. Per the germline V gene, CDR1 is LNHNV and CDR2 is YYDKDF (reference sequence). CDR3 length: 15 residues. The CDR3 loop is CATSRAGTGGSTLYF. CDR3 in DNA: TGTGCCACCAGCAGAGCCGGGACAGGGGGCTCTACGCTGTATTTT.

This chain joins TRBV12-3 or TRBV12-4 and TRBJ2-7; 8 nucleotides match TRBD1. Germline trimming cut 1 base from V and 2 bases from J; bases unmatched to any gene: 4. This CDR3 contains 15 residues. DNA of the CDR3: TGTGCCAGCAGTTTAGGGACAGGGAGTACCTACGAGCAGTACTTC. It translates to CASSLGTGSTYEQYF.

V gene TRBV6-1 combines with J gene TRBJ2-7; 8 positions agree with TRBD2. The CDR3 is made up of 14 amino acids. The V gene's germline CDR1 is MNHNS and CDR2 SASEGT. V lost 6 bases to trimming and J lost 1 base; unmatched junction nucleotides: 5. CDR3 region: CASSQRGRSYEQYF. The CDR3 nucleotides read TGTGCCAGCAGCCAGCGGGGGAGGTCCTACGAGCAGTACTTC.